This TCR beta chain was sequenced for a study of T cell responses to AZD1222 COVID-19 vaccine. This CDR3 comprises 15 residues. Deletions cut 4 bases from V and 5 bases from J, with 18 bases between. The germline V gene has CDR1 SGDLS and CDR2 YYNGEE. The repertoire was sequenced with immunoSEQ multiplex PCR; TCRdb's copy has only in-frame clones and lacks some. The sample has 100,000 to 120,000 clones, 70% to 90% seen once. Overall study results and limits: Most donors were white British, females outnumbered males, and clonal diversity was possibly underestimated. Baseline antibody screening turned up just six seropositive AZD1222 recipients. Without day 14 samples, only post-peak T cell repertoires were studied.

In the case of this clone: As yet, its antigen is unknown.

Material: peripheral blood, obtained on day 0 of AZD1222 vaccination. The chain is built from TRBV9 and TRBJ1-1; D is unresolved. This receptor was obtained from an adult in good health. The CDR3 spells CASSTVASERTEAFF. CDR3 bases: TGTGCCAGCAGCACCGTCGCCTCAGAAAGGACTGAAGCTTTCTTT.